The 2 T cell receptor beta chains below come from one sample, sequenced in a study of Graves' ophthalmopathy and Graves' hyperthyroidism. Researchers took RNA transcripts and amplified TCR beta CDR3 regions from them. HTBI primers were used in a first-round RT-PCR, which preceded a second-round multiplex PCR. TCRdb used MiXCR to reprocess the multiplex PCR reads, holding one entry per CDR3 protein. Of about 500,000 distinct CDR3 sequences listed, approximately 14% are singletons. Sequenced input: blood. Receptors were obtained from a woman in her thirties with Graves' ophthalmopathy.

This clonotype was detected ten times or more. The J gene is TRBJ2-6, the V gene TRBV11-2, with D perhaps matching TRBD2 (7 bases). The CDR3 covers 15 residues. CDR1 is SGHAT, CDR2 FQNNGV, per germline. V was clipped by 0 bases and J by 13 bases, with 16 bases between them. CDR3 in amino acids: CASSLDNREGKVLTF. The CDR3 nucleotides read TGTGCCAGCAGCTTAGATAACAGGGAGGGAAAGGTCCTGACTTTC. The variable domain in full, with the rest retrieved from reference TRBV11-2 and TRBJ2-6, is EAGVAQSPRYKIIEKRQSVAFWCNPISGHATLYWYQQILGQGPKLLIQFQNNGVVDDSQLPKDRFSAERLKGVDSTLKIQPAKLEDSAVYLCASSLDNREGKVLTFGAGSRLTVL.

The DNA of the CDR3 is TGCGCCAGCAGCTTGAATGCGGGACAAATCTCATATGGCTACACCTTC. Protein: CASSLNAGQISYGYTF. The V call is TRBV5-1, the J call TRBJ1-2; the D gene is possibly TRBD1 (6 bases). V was pared by 1 base and J by 5 bases, with 18 bases between. The germline CDR1 and CDR2 sequences are SGHRS and YFSETQ. This CDR3 spans 16 amino acids.